The T cell receptor (beta chain) described here comes from a study of blood T cell repertoires in COVID-19 (TCRdb year 2020). About the full investigation: Samples covering the acute and convalescent phases of COVID-19 were provided by collaborators in the United States, Italy and Spain. The material from the prospective study consisted of cDNA or gDNA derived from T cells, B-cell-depleted T cells, or PBMCs. Deeply sampled blood TCRbeta repertoires from subjects exposed to, actively infected with, or recovered from COVID-19 were included in the dataset. A freely available public database, intended as a resource for researchers studying the immune response to SARS-CoV-2, is where the repertoires were released. Samples were obtained from the ongoing ImmuneRACE study (first 160 participants) and from 1,254 subjects provided by 6 global collaborators. Nearly every sample came with metadata listing a de-identified subject ID, COVID-19 status, age in years and sex. Where available, HLA class I and class II types were taken from metadata supplied by the sample provider and were not determined by assay-based typing. Overall study outcomes, separate from this receptor: How much clinical and demographic metadata was included differed by source and by participant, and the metadata was provided uncurated.

In regard to this clone: It lacks a known antigen. Base qualities are missing; no much larger clone stands one base away.

The germline V gene specifies KGHSH as CDR1 and LQKENI as CDR2. The CDR3 starts with the cysteine, ends with the phenylalanine, and has 12 residues. Only CDR3 DNA remains: 36 bases, in frame from the first base. V lost 3 bases and J lost 9 bases; the stretch between them is 8 bases long. Whole blood was collected in K2EDTA tubes by collaborating institutions according to the institutions' own protocols. For TCRbeta analysis, collaborator samples were shipped as frozen whole blood, as isolated PBMCs, or as DNA extracted from either sample type. TCRbeta CDR3 regions were amplified from genomic DNA by means of the immunoSEQ Assay, a bias-controlled multiplex PCR. In the authors' own workflow: The number of nucleated cells in each sample was estimated by amplification of reference gene primers within the assay. Sequence reads were collapsed and filtered to measure the absolute abundance of every unique TCRbeta CDR3 rearrangement. For each sample, productive Simpson clonality was calculated as the square root of Simpson's diversity index over productive rearrangements. Not all clones reach the TCRdb copy of this immuneACCESS table, which keeps in-frame sequences only. Checked studies attribute under half of the gap to unresolved V genes and leave the rest unexplained. The V and J calls and clone size were taken over from that table, and D and trimming were inferred from the DNA. Within this sample are 67,000 or so clones, with about 79% of them counted one time only. The ten largest clonotypes hold 28% of the sample.

This TCR was sampled from a man in his sixties or seventies with acute or convalescent COVID-19. The chain employs TRBV18 and TRBJ2-2; a confident D gene designation cannot be given. Sequenced sample: peripheral blood. DNA sequence: TGTGCCAGCTCACCCCTGAGATGGGAGCTGTTTTTT. This is translated as CASSPLRWELFF.